This paragraph covers one T cell receptor (beta chain) sequence. Its cognate antigen has yet to be identified. No base qualities exist here, and no much larger clone lies one base off it. The V end loses 6 bases and the J end loses 2 bases, and a stretch of 13 bases separates them. The CDR3 runs 14 amino acids, cysteine and phenylalanine included. Here the CDR3 DNA is all that survives: 42 bases in frame from base 1. The germline V gene yields SGHRS for CDR1 and YFSETQ for CDR2. Because repertoires were sampled repeatedly during chemoradiotherapy, clonal expansion in the tumor microenvironment could be followed. These data are taken from a study of chemoradiotherapy in HPV16-positive cancers (dated by TCRdb to about 2022). Looking at the study overall: Candidate HPV-specific T-cell clones and common TCR motifs were defined by functional T-cell assays performed on cells from a couple of HPV16-positive patients. Whether T-cell immunity against the HPV oncoproteins E6 and E7 changes during chemoradiotherapy and whether survival is affected by this immunity were examined in the study. The candidate HPV-specific TCRs and motifs were subsequently tracked in TCR repertoires obtained from 70 to 95 patients with HPV-related cancers. Study-wide conclusions, independent of this receptor: Improved recurrence-free survival in HPV16-positive patients was associated with expansion of HPV-responsive T cells during chemoradiotherapy. The functional definition of HPV-specific T cells came from only a couple of HPV16-positive patients, and the survival association was reported for HPV16-positive patients. Expansion of candidate HPV-specific clones and E7-related TCR motifs was observed in the tumor microenvironment during treatment, whereas no such expansion was observed for non-HPV-specific T cells.

Library generation was performed with the immunoSEQ multiplex PCR assay. Sourced from immuneACCESS, this table was stored by TCRdb with only in-frame sequences that have V and J called. A share of the clones is absent; for the studies checked, an unresolved V gene accounts for under half, and the remainder has no known explanation. The sample profile shows 25,000 to 40,000 clones; approximately 90% of them were found once. Approximately 5% of the sample lies in the top ten. This specimen was blood, taken from a patient who underwent chemoradiotherapy. This TCR was sampled from a human donor with HPV-associated anogenital cancer. Recombination connected TRBV5-1 to TRBJ2-3, and perhaps TRBD2 as D gene, on 6 matching bases. The CDR3 corresponds to CASNMGGYTDTQYF. The DNA sequence reads TGCGCCAGCAACATGGGGGGATACACAGATACGCAGTATTTT.